This T cell receptor (beta chain) emerged from a study of CD8 T cells in ankylosing spondylitis. The V end was cut by 4 bases, the J end by 2 bases, with 8 bases between. Germline V gene sequence: CDR1 SQVTM, CDR2 ANQGSEA. There are 13 residues in the CDR3. Using its own MiXCR run on the 5' RACE reads, TCRdb lists one record per CDR3 protein. The data contain 240,000 or so distinct CDR3 sequences, about 11% of them singletons. The table lists this clonotype with many counts. The V call is TRBV29-1, the J call TRBJ2-2, with D unclear. Specimen: blood, either unsorted or a sorted T cell fraction (not recorded which). The TCR comes from a male donor with ankylosing spondylitis or in good health (not recorded which). The CDR3: CSVAPQNTGELFF. The CDR3 DNA is TGCAGCGTTGCCCCTCAAAACACCGGGGAGCTGTTTTTT.